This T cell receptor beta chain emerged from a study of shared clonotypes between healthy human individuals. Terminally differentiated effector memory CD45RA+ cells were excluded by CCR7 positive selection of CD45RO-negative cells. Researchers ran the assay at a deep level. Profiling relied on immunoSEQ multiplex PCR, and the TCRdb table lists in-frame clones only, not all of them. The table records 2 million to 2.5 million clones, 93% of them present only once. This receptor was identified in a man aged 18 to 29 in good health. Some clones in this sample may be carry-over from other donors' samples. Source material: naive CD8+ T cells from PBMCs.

Here the CDR3 DNA reads TGTGCCTGGGGGACAGGAGGAGTCACTGAAGCTTTCTTT. Its translation is CAWGTGGVTEAFF. The chain is built from TRBV30 and TRBJ1-1; 8 bases are a match to TRBD1. Losses at the gene ends were 5 bases for V and 4 bases for J; bases not matched to a gene: 6. The CDR3 is 13 amino acids. CDR1 is GTSNPN, CDR2 SVGIG, per germline (reference sequence).